The next 28 T cell receptor beta chains were all read from a single sample in a study of blood T cell repertoires in COVID-19. This table comes from immunoSEQ multiplex PCR, and its TCRdb copy is limited to in-frame clones, with some not included. There are 250,000 to 300,000 clones in the sample; about nine tenths occur only once, and more than 0.95% lies in the top ten. The sequenced sample was PBMCs or T cells enriched from blood (not recorded which). The source is a woman aged 25 to 39 who had recovered from COVID-19.

V gene TRBV19 combines with J gene TRBJ2-2, with a weak D call TRBD1 (5 bases). V shed 1 base and J shed 0 bases, with 9 bases lying between them. The length of the CDR3 is 16 residues. Germline lookup yields CDR1 LNHDA and CDR2 SQIVND (reference sequence). This CDR3 is CASSIGRTPNTGELFF. CDR3 nucleotides: TGTGCCAGTAGTATAGGAAGGACACCGAACACCGGGGAGCTGTTTTTT.

The rearrangement uses TRBV7-8 and TRBJ2-1; 10 nucleotides agree with TRBD2. Germline V gene data show CDR1 as SGHVS and CDR2 as FQNEAQ. Germline trimming cut 2 bases from V and 5 bases from J; bases unmatched to any gene: 3. The CDR3 runs to 15 residues. CDR3 in DNA: TGTGCCAGCAGCTTAATGCTAGCGGGAGACAATGAGCAGTTCTTC. Protein sequence: CASSLMLAGDNEQFF.

This clone was found a few times. The chain uses TRBV7-2 and TRBJ2-5, with 12 bases identical to TRBD2. CDR3 length: 17 amino acids. Germline-derived CDR1 and CDR2 are SGHTA and FQGNSA. After removal of 0 bases from V and 1 base from J, the junction contained 3 bases not matched to a gene. The chain's CDR3 is CASSLALAGGPQETQYF. Here the CDR3 DNA reads TGTGCCAGCAGCTTAGCCCTAGCGGGAGGGCCCCAAGAGACCCAGTACTTC.

The V gene is TRBV5-1, the J gene TRBJ2-7; D ambiguous. CDR1 SGHRS and CDR2 YFSETQ come from the germline V gene. The V and J ends lost 1 base and 3 bases respectively, with 8 bases between them. This CDR3 is 13 amino acids long. The CDR3 nucleotides are TGCGCCAGCAGCTTGAGCTCGTTCTACGAGCAGTACTTC. It translates to CASSLSSFYEQYF.

The rearrangement joins TRBV29-1 to TRBJ1-5; D gene ambiguous. This CDR3 has 14 amino acids. Deletions cut 6 bases from V and 2 bases from J, with 14 bases between. Germline loops: CDR1 SQVTM, CDR2 ANQGSEA. The CDR3 DNA sequence: TGCAGCGTCTCAATAGCGTCGGGCAATCAGCCCCAGCATTTT. It encodes CSVSIASGNQPQHF.

The chain has TRBV7-2 and TRBJ2-7; 8 nucleotides agree with TRBD1. Germline CDR1 is SGHTA and CDR2 is FQGNSA. Trimming at V came to 5 bases and at J to 9 bases, leaving 15 bases not matched to a gene. The CDR3 runs 15 residues. The CDR3 bases are TGTGCCAGCAGCCGGGGACAGGTGGGGCTTGGATGGCAGTACTTC. Its translation is CASSRGQVGLGWQYF.

The J gene is TRBJ2-3, the V gene TRBV6-5, with D possibly TRBD1 on 6 matching bases. The CDR3 is 13 residues long. Deletions cut 2 bases from V and 9 bases from J, with 12 bases between. CDR1 is MNHEY, CDR2 SVGAGI, per germline. The CDR3 spells CASSYPGVSTQYF. The DNA for the CDR3 is TGTGCCAGCAGTTACCCAGGGGTATCGACGCAGTATTTT.

The rearrangement joins TRBV28 to TRBJ1-4, with 8 bases fitting TRBD1. Germline V gene lookup returns CDR1 MDHEN and CDR2 SYDVKM. V lost 7 bases to trimming and J lost 7 bases; unmatched junction nucleotides: 17. There are 17 residues in the CDR3. CDR3 loop: CASTGRDPGQGGEKLFF. The CDR3, as DNA: TGTGCCAGCACTGGACGGGACCCCGGACAGGGAGGTGAAAAACTGTTTTTT.

The V call is TRBV7-3, the J call TRBJ2-1; 13 nucleotides line up with TRBD2. The CDR3 is made up of 15 amino acids. V lost 5 bases to trimming and J lost 8 bases; unmatched junction nucleotides: 6. The germline V gene encodes CDR1 SGHTA and CDR2 FQGTGA. CDR3 sequence: CASSRFGLAGDEQFF. DNA for the CDR3: TGTGCCAGCAGCCGTTTCGGACTAGCGGGAGATGAGCAGTTCTTC.

The chain has TRBV19 and TRBJ2-3; D is perhaps TRBD1 (6 bases). V dropped 4 bases and J dropped 4 bases, with 15 bases sitting between them. Germline CDR1 is LNHDA and CDR2 is SQIVND (reference sequence). CDR3 length: 15 amino acids. The CDR3 sequence: CASSNRRQVSDTQYF. CDR3 nucleotide sequence: TGTGCCAGTAGTAATCGGCGACAGGTCTCAGATACGCAGTATTTT.

The rearrangement joins TRBV5-1 to TRBJ1-1; D gene ambiguous. Between the trimmed V and J ends, which lost 4 bases and 0 bases, there was a span of 13 bases. CDR1 SGHRS and CDR2 YFSETQ come from the germline V gene. The CDR3 is 15 amino acids. The CDR3 sequence is CASSLYGSMNTEAFF. In DNA, the CDR3 is TGCGCCAGCAGCCTCTACGGGAGTATGAACACTGAAGCTTTCTTT.

This chain uses TRBV9 with TRBJ2-1; tentative D call: TRBD2 (5 bases). Germline V gene sequence: CDR1 SGDLS, CDR2 YYNGEE. This CDR3 is built from 13 residues. Trimming removed 7 bases from V and 7 bases from J, with 15 bases in between. The CDR3 loop is CASGRGIRNEQFF. The CDR3 DNA is TGTGCCAGCGGGAGAGGAATACGTAATGAGCAGTTCTTC.

The chain uses TRBV19 and TRBJ2-7, with D perhaps TRBD2 (6 bases). The CDR3 loop spans 14 amino acids. Germline-derived CDR1 and CDR2 are LNHDA and SQIVND (reference sequence). V shed 3 bases and J shed 0 bases, with 9 bases lying between them. The CDR3 DNA reads as TGTGCCAGTAGTATTTCCGGGAGCTCCTACGAGCAGTACTTC. This encodes CASSISGSSYEQYF.

V usage is TRBV5-1 and J usage is TRBJ2-7, with 15 bases that match TRBD2. Germline V gene sequence: CDR1 SGHRS, CDR2 YFSETQ. The V and J ends lost 3 bases and 5 bases, in that order; junction bases with no gene match: 9. The CDR3 consists of 17 residues. The CDR3 nucleotides are TGCGCCAGCAGCTCGGGACTAGCGGGAGGTGCGTACGACGAGCAGTACTTC. This codes for CASSSGLAGGAYDEQYF.

This CDR3 is CASSSYRVTETQYF. For the CDR3, the DNA is TGTGCCAGCAGCTCGTACAGGGTTACGGAGACCCAGTACTTC. This chain links TRBV11-2 with TRBJ2-5; tentatively, D is TRBD1 (6 bases). The germline V gene encodes CDR1 SGHAT and CDR2 FQNNGV. The CDR3 spans 14 residues. The V and J ends lost 4 bases and 5 bases respectively, with 14 bases between them.

J is TRBJ1-5 and V is TRBV19, with 10 bases that match TRBD1. J lost 4 bases, V lost 11 bases, and 8 bases had no gene match. The CDR3 has 14 residues. The germline CDR1 and CDR2 sequences are LNHDA and SQIVND (reference sequence). The CDR3 reads CAAQTGGWNQPQHF. The CDR3 DNA is TGTGCCGCCCAGACAGGGGGCTGGAATCAGCCCCAGCATTTT.

This chain joins TRBV4-3 and TRBJ1-3, with D maybe TRBD1 (6 bases). The CDR3 runs to 14 residues. V lost 3 bases and J lost 1, with 7 bases in between. Germline assignment: CDR1 LGHNA and CDR2 YSLEER. The CDR3 DNA sequence: TGCGCCAGCAGCCATGGACAGTCTGGAAACACCATATATTTT. This translates into CASSHGQSGNTIYF.

V is TRBV29-1 and J is TRBJ2-1, with D unclear. The germline gives CDR1 SQVTM, CDR2 ANQGSEA. The CDR3 runs 14 residues. CDR3 coding DNA: TGCGGCATGATCCCCCCCACCCAATACAATGAGCAGTTCTTC. It encodes CGMIPPTQYNEQFF.

The chain is built from TRBV27 and TRBJ1-1; possibly TRBD1 for D (6 bases). Trimming removed 6 bases from V and 2 bases from J, with 10 bases in between. Germline CDR1 reads MNHEY; CDR2 reads SMNVEV (reference sequence). This CDR3 spans 13 amino acids. CDR3 loop: CASRLDRNTEAFF. The CDR3, as DNA: TGTGCCAGCAGGTTGGACAGAAACACTGAAGCTTTCTTT.

This rearrangement joins TRBV9 to TRBJ1-5, with D possibly being TRBD1 (5 bases). The V end lost 3 bases, the J end lost 9 bases, and 19 bases lay between the germline ends. Germline V gene lookup returns CDR1 SGDLS and CDR2 YYNGEE. There are 15 residues in the CDR3. CDR3 bases: TGTGCCAGCAGCGGACGACAGCCCCGTAGTTGGCCCCAGCATTTT. Amino acid sequence: CASSGRQPRSWPQHF. The whole variable domain, filled in from reference TRBV9 and TRBJ1-5, reads DSGVTQTPKHLITATGQRVTLRCSPRSGDLSVYWYQQSLDQGLQFLIQYYNGEERAKGNILERFSAQQFPDLHSELNLSSLELGDSALYFCASSGRQPRSWPQHFGDGTRLSIL.

The rearrangement links TRBV12-3 or TRBV12-4 to TRBJ2-3; D possibly corresponds to TRBD2 (6 bases). Trimming removed 10 bases from V and 3 bases from J, with 14 bases in between. The CDR3 is 13 amino acids. The CDR3: CATNRRGTDTQYF. CDR3 DNA sequence: TGTGCCACCAACAGACGGGGGACAGATACGCAGTATTTT.

J is TRBJ1-1 and V is TRBV14; no firm D call. Germline V gene lookup returns CDR1 SGHDN and CDR2 FVKESK. The CDR3 has 15 amino acids. With 1 base removed from V and 0 bases from J, the gap between germline ends came to 9 bases. CDR3 nucleotide sequence: TGTGCCAGCAGCCAAGTTGAAAGAGTGAACACTGAAGCTTTCTTT. Its protein is CASSQVERVNTEAFF.

This sequence joins TRBV28 and TRBJ2-7; D possibly corresponds to TRBD2 (6 bases). The germline CDR1 and CDR2 sequences are MDHEN and SYDVKM. V was cut by 3 bases and J by 4 bases, with 19 bases left in between. The CDR3 is made up of 16 amino acids. The CDR3 nucleotides are TGTGCCAGCAGTTTGCGTCCCGGGACTGGGATATACGAGCAGTACTTC. Protein sequence: CASSLRPGTGIYEQYF.

The V and J genes are TRBV4-3 and TRBJ1-2; 7 bases agree with TRBD1. The CDR3 is 16 residues long. Trimming at V came to 4 bases and at J to 4 bases, leaving 12 bases not matched to a gene. Germline V lookup: CDR1 LGHNA, CDR2 YSLEER. The CDR3 DNA reads as TGCGCCAGCAGCCGCTTTCTTGAGGGGGACAGCTATGGCTACACCTTC. It specifies CASSRFLEGDSYGYTF.

This rearrangement joins TRBV29-1 to TRBJ2-3, with 11 bases matching TRBD2. Germline CDR1 is SQVTM and CDR2 is ANQGSEA. The junction had 17 bases not matched to a gene; V was cut back by 6 bases and J by 6 bases. This CDR3 has 17 amino acids. The CDR3 bases are TGCAGCGTACCTCCCTCAGCTACTAGCGGGAGAGGCGATACGCAGTATTTT. It encodes CSVPPSATSGRGDTQYF.

The chain uses TRBV6-2 or TRBV6-3 and TRBJ1-2; no definite D call. Trimming pared 2 bases from V and 6 bases from J, leaving 7 bases between. CDR1 MNHEY and CDR2 SVGEGT come from the germline V gene. This CDR3 contains 12 residues. CDR3 amino acids: CASSYGQHGYTF. The CDR3 nucleotides are TGTGCCAGCAGTTACGGGCAGCATGGCTACACCTTC.

V and J are TRBV18 and TRBJ2-5; TRBD1 matches 8 bases. CDR1 and CDR2 from the germline V gene are KGHSH and LQKENI. The CDR3 is 15 amino acids. Unmatched junction bases numbered 4, after V lost 2 bases and J lost 2 bases. The CDR3 coding sequence is TGTGCCAGCTCACCAGGTGGGACAGGACAAGAGACCCAGTACTTC. It codes for CASSPGGTGQETQYF.

The chain recombines TRBV27 with TRBJ2-5; a weak D match, TRBD1 (5 bases). Trimming removed 5 bases at V and 5 bases at J, with 9 bases between. The CDR3 has 12 residues. CDR1 is MNHEY, CDR2 SMNVEV, per germline (reference sequence). CDR3 amino acids: CASSPAGETQYF. In DNA form, the CDR3 reads TGTGCCAGCAGTCCCGCAGGGGAGACCCAGTACTTC.